Listed below are T cell receptor beta chains from one sample, sequenced in a study of blood T cell repertoires in COVID-19. The method was immunoSEQ multiplex PCR; TCRdb's version includes in-frame clones alone and lacks a portion of them. The sample yields 50,000 or so clones, more than 80% seen once. The specimen was peripheral blood. The receptors stem from a human donor in a cohort sampled during active COVID-19. Both conserved end residues are part of each CDR3. Fields, in order: J gene, V gene, D gene, clone size, CDR3 DNA, CDR3 protein. The D gene is left open where the match is weak. For some rows the clone size is stated as once, few or many, or as a class when expanded; others skip it.

>TRBJ2-1|TRBV6-2/TRBV6-3|NA|NA
TGTGCCAGCAGTTACAGCAGGGCATCCGAGCAGTTCTTC
CASSYSRASEQFF
>TRBJ1-1|TRBV5-1|NA|NA
TGCGCCAGCACCTTCGGGGTTGAGAGGAACACTGAAGCTTTCTTT
CASTFGVERNTEAFF
>TRBJ1-2|TRBV5-6|NA|once
TGTGCCAGCAGCTTGGGGCCAGGGAAAAACTATGGCTACACCTTC
CASSLGPGKNYGYTF
>TRBJ2-1|TRBV2|TRBD2|NA
TGTGCCAGCAGTAAGCGGGAGAGCTCCTACAATGAGCAGTTCTTC
CASSKRESSYNEQFF
>TRBJ2-5|TRBV2|NA|NA
TGTGCCAGCAGGGAGACCGGGTCTCCGCGGGAGACCCAGTACTTC
CASRETGSPRETQYF
>TRBJ2-1|TRBV24-1|TRBD2|NA
TGTGCCACCAGCGGTTCTAGCGGAGACTACAATGAGCAGTTCTTC
CATSGSSGDYNEQFF
>TRBJ2-1|TRBV5-1|TRBD2|NA
TGCGCCAGCAGAATGGAGGGGACTAGCAATGAGCAGTTCTTC
CASRMEGTSNEQFF
>TRBJ2-2|TRBV3-1/TRBV3-2|NA|NA
TGTGCCAGCAGCCAAGGACTACAAGGCACCGGGGAGCTGTTTTTT
CASSQGLQGTGELFF
>TRBJ1-1|TRBV13|NA|NA
TGTGCCAGCAGCCCAGGGGACCCGGACACTGAAGCTTTCTTT
CASSPGDPDTEAFF
>TRBJ1-1|TRBV19|TRBD1|NA
TGTGCCAGTAGACAGGGGGGGCGTACTGAAGCTTTCTTT
CASRQGGRTEAFF
>TRBJ1-6|TRBV5-1|NA|NA
TGCGCCAGCAGCTTACAGGGTCATGGGAATTCACCCCTCCACTTT
CASSLQGHGNSPLHF
>TRBJ1-4|TRBV5-6|NA|NA
TGTGCCAGCAGCTTGGTATGGCAGGGGAGCGAAAAACTGTTTTTT
CASSLVWQGSEKLFF
>TRBJ1-1|TRBV5-1|TRBD1|NA
TGCGCCAGCAGCTTGGGCGGTAGAGGGGGCTGGACTGAAGCTTTCTTT
CASSLGGRGGWTEAFF
>TRBJ2-6|TRBV5-1|NA|NA
TGCGCCAGCAGCTTTAGGGTTGGAGGCTCTGGGGCCAACGTCCTGACTTTC
CASSFRVGGSGANVLTF
>TRBJ2-3|TRBV7-7|TRBD2|NA
TGTGCCAGCAGCCAGATCCGTTCGGGAGGGGCAGATACGCAGTATTTT
CASSQIRSGGADTQYF
>TRBJ1-3|TRBV5-8|NA|NA
TGTGCCAGCAGCTTGCGTCAGTCAGGAAACACCATATATTTT
CASSLRQSGNTIYF
>TRBJ2-5|TRBV18|NA|NA
TGTGCCAGCTCTTTTGGGACGGACAGCGAAGAGACCCAGTACTTC
CASSFGTDSEETQYF
>TRBJ1-4|TRBV5-5|TRBD1|NA
TGTGCCAGCAGCTTAGGGACAGGGGGCGAAAAACTGTTTTTT
CASSLGTGGEKLFF
>TRBJ2-7|TRBV21-1|NA|NA
TGTGCCAAACCCTCGCGGGTTCGCTCCTACGAGCAGTACTTC
CAKPSRVRSYEQYF
>TRBJ1-1|TRBV7-9|TRBD1|NA
TGTGCCAGCAGCTCACAGGGGTTTGAAGCTTTCTTT
CASSSQGFEAFF
>TRBJ1-1|TRBV6-5|NA|NA
TGTGCCAGCAGTTATTCGACCCAGCAGGACACTGAAGCTTTCTTT
CASSYSTQQDTEAFF
>TRBJ1-6|TRBV7-3|TRBD1|few
TGTGCCAGCAGCTCATCAGGGGGCTCCTATAATTCACCCCTCCACTTT
CASSSSGGSYNSPLHF
>TRBJ1-3|TRBV7-6|NA|NA
TGTGCCAGCAGCTTAAATCCACCAGGGTCCCCCAGTGGAAACACCATATATTTT
CASSLNPPGSPSGNTIYF
>TRBJ1-5|TRBV3-1/TRBV3-2|NA|NA
TGTGCCAGCAGCAAGGGAGGGAGCCAGCCCCAGCATTTT
CASSKGGSQPQHF
>TRBJ2-7|TRBV28|TRBD1|NA
TGTGCCAGCAGTTTAGAGAGGGGGCACGACGAGCAGTACTTC
CASSLERGHDEQYF
>TRBJ2-1|TRBV18|TRBD2|NA
TGTGCCAGCTCAGCTATAGCGGGGGGAGCCTACAATGAGCAGTTCTTC
CASSAIAGGAYNEQFF
>TRBJ2-5|TRBV7-8|TRBD2|NA
TGTGCCAGCAGCTTGAGGGAGGGCCAAGAGACCCAGTACTTC
CASSLREGQETQYF
>TRBJ2-4|TRBV28|NA|NA
TGTGCCAGCAGCCGCGACAGTTTAGCCAAAAACATTCAGTACTTC
CASSRDSLAKNIQYF
>TRBJ2-3|TRBV5-1|TRBD2|NA
TGCGCCAGCAGGGAGGCTAGCGGTAGCACAGATACGCAGTATTTT
CASREASGSTDTQYF
>TRBJ2-7|TRBV6-6|TRBD2|NA
TGTGCCAGCAGTTACTCGGCGGGGGGGATCTACGAGCAGTACTTC
CASSYSAGGIYEQYF
>TRBJ2-2|TRBV10-3|NA|NA
TGTGCCATCAAGGCAGGGAACACCGGGGAGCTGTTTTTT
CAIKAGNTGELFF
>TRBJ2-2|TRBV6-2/TRBV6-3|TRBD2|NA
TGTGCCAGCAGTTACCCCCCTAGCGGGGGACCCGCGAACACCGGGGAGCTGTTTTTT
CASSYPPSGGPANTGELFF
>TRBJ2-2|TRBV5-8|NA|NA
TGTGCCAGCAGGCCCGGGACTCGTAACACCGGGGAGCTGTTTTTT
CASRPGTRNTGELFF
>TRBJ2-4|TRBV18|NA|NA
TGTGCCAGCTCACCCAGGGAGGTAGCCAAAAACATTCAGTACTTC
CASSPREVAKNIQYF
>TRBJ1-5|TRBV25-1|NA|NA
TGTGCCAGCAGTGATTATAGCAATCAGCCCCAGCATTTT
CASSDYSNQPQHF
>TRBJ1-1|TRBV19|NA|once
TGTGCCAGTAGTCATCGCGGTACATTGAACACTGAAGCTTTCTTT
CASSHRGTLNTEAFF
>TRBJ2-2|TRBV6-5|TRBD2|NA
TGTGCCAGCAAGACTAGCGGGAGAGACACCGGGGAGCTGTTTTTT
CASKTSGRDTGELFF
>TRBJ2-2|TRBV5-4|TRBD1|NA
TGTGCCAGCAGCCCATGGACAGGGACGACCGGGGAGCTGTTTTTT
CASSPWTGTTGELFF
>TRBJ1-4|TRBV12-3/TRBV12-4|NA|NA
TGTGCCAGCAGTTTACGGGGTAATGAAAAACTGTTTTTT
CASSLRGNEKLFF
>TRBJ1-1|TRBV30|NA|NA
TGTGCCTGGACGTTGAGCTCTGAAGCTTTCTTT
CAWTLSSEAFF
>TRBJ2-3|TRBV18|TRBD1|NA
TGTGCCAGCTCACCCGCCCGACAGGGGGCTTCGACAGATACGCAGTATTTT
CASSPARQGASTDTQYF
>TRBJ1-2|TRBV2|NA|NA
TGTGCCAGCAGTGACGCGGTTAACTATGGCTACACCTTC
CASSDAVNYGYTF
>TRBJ2-2|TRBV2|NA|NA
TGTGCCAGCAGTGACGAGGCGCCGAGCAACACCGGGGAGCTGTTTTTT
CASSDEAPSNTGELFF
>TRBJ2-7|TRBV7-8|TRBD1|once
TGTGCCAGCAGCTCCGGGACAGGGGGCAGTTACGAGCAGTACTTC
CASSSGTGGSYEQYF
>TRBJ2-5|TRBV28|NA|once
TGTGCCAGCAGCCCAGTTCCTCCAGAGACCCAGTACTTC
CASSPVPPETQYF
>TRBJ1-6|TRBV7-2|NA|once
TGTGCCAGCAGCTTATGGGGTGGGAGTCGCGGTTCACCCCTCCACTTT
CASSLWGGSRGSPLHF
>TRBJ2-7|TRBV5-3|TRBD1|NA
TGTGCCAGAAGCTTGGGGGCGCCTTCCGGACAGGCTCGGAGACACGAGCAGTACTTC
CARSLGAPSGQARRHEQYF
>TRBJ2-5|TRBV24-1|NA|NA
TGTGCCACCAAGGGGGACAAAGAGACCCAGTACTTC
CATKGDKETQYF
>TRBJ1-6|TRBV27|NA|NA
TGTGCCAGCAGCCGGGGGGTTCCACCCCTCCACTTT
CASSRGVPPLHF
>TRBJ1-2|TRBV5-1|NA|few
TGCGCCAGCAGCCGGGATGACCCTAACTATGGCTACACCTTC
CASSRDDPNYGYTF
>TRBJ1-2|TRBV15|NA|once
TGTGCCACCAGCAGAGACCAGGGCCCCTATGGCTACACCTTC
CATSRDQGPYGYTF
>TRBJ2-5|TRBV19|NA|NA
TGTGCCAGTAGTGTCCGCTCGAGAGAGACCCAGTACTTC
CASSVRSRETQYF
>TRBJ2-2|TRBV5-1|NA|NA
TGCGCCAGCAGCTTGGCAGGTTGGATCAGCCCGGACACCGGGGAGCTGTTTTTT
CASSLAGWISPDTGELFF
>TRBJ1-1|TRBV3-1/TRBV3-2|NA|NA
TGTGCCAGCAGCCAAAGGGGGACTGAAGCTTTCTTT
CASSQRGTEAFF
>TRBJ1-2|TRBV10-2|NA|NA
TGCGCCAGCAGTGACAGGGAAGGAACTACCCGCTATGGCTACACCTTC
CASSDREGTTRYGYTF